The rows below give T cell receptor beta chains drawn from one sample of a study of cytomegalovirus exposure and HLA in healthy donors. TCRdb's table, derived via immunoSEQ multiplex PCR, lists solely in-frame clones and lacks some. The data hold 200,000 to 250,000 clones, with 80% to 85% observed a single time. The sequenced material came from PBMCs. These receptors came from a middle-aged woman in good health and CMV-seronegative. Each CDR3 is given with its conserved first and last residue. The order of the fields is CDR3 DNA, CDR3 protein, J gene, clone size, V gene, D gene. D genes are given only for firm matches. Clone size is shown for a subset of rows, as once, few, many or a class of expanded clone.

TGTGCCAGCAGTTATGGTAGTAGCGGGAGTTTGTATGAGCAGTTCTTC	CASSYGSSGSLYEQFF	TRBJ2-1	.	TRBV6-5	TRBD2
TGTGCCAGCAGCTTTTTAGCGGTCACAGATACGCAGTATTTT	CASSFLAVTDTQYF	TRBJ2-3	.	TRBV7-2	.
TGTGCCAGCAGTCCCTACTCGGGGGACACTGAAGCTTTCTTT	CASSPYSGDTEAFF	TRBJ1-1	.	TRBV28	.
TGTGCCAGCAGAACCGGGACAGGGATTAATTCACCCCTCCACTTT	CASRTGTGINSPLHF	TRBJ1-6	.	TRBV2	TRBD1
TGTGCCAGCAGTGAAGGTTTAAGAACAGATCAAGAGACCCAGTACTTC	CASSEGLRTDQETQYF	TRBJ2-5	.	TRBV2	.
TGCGCCAGCAGCATAGGACTAACCTACGAGCAGTACTTC	CASSIGLTYEQYF	TRBJ2-7	.	TRBV5-1	.
TGTGCCAGCAGTCCCTCGAGCGGAGAAACCTACAATGAGCAGTTCTTC	CASSPSSGETYNEQFF	TRBJ2-1	.	TRBV27	.
TGTGCCTGGAGTGTCCAGGGGAACACTGAAGCTTTCTTT	CAWSVQGNTEAFF	TRBJ1-1	.	TRBV30	.
TGTGCCAGCAGTTCCATCCCAGGTAGCGTTGAGCAGTTCTTC	CASSSIPGSVEQFF	TRBJ2-1	once	TRBV27	.
TGCGCCAGCAGCCAAGGGTGGGACTCTAAGGTGGAGACCCAGTACTTC	CASSQGWDSKVETQYF	TRBJ2-5	.	TRBV4-1	.
TGTGCCAGCAGCTCTAGTTTCTGGAACTATGGCTACACCTTC	CASSSSFWNYGYTF	TRBJ1-2	.	TRBV7-9	.
TGTGCCAGCTCACCTAACAACCAAGAGACCCAGTACTTC	CASSPNNQETQYF	TRBJ2-5	few	TRBV18	.
TGTGCCATCAGTGGGGGACTAGCGGTTAGCACCGGGGAGCTGTTTTTT	CAISGGLAVSTGELFF	TRBJ2-2	.	TRBV10-3	TRBD2
TGTGCCAGCAGTTACTCTCGGCGGGACGGGTTTCAGTACTTC	CASSYSRRDGFQYF	TRBJ2-4	.	TRBV6-5	.
TGTGCCAGCAGCTTGGGACTGAAGTATGGCTACACCTTC	CASSLGLKYGYTF	TRBJ1-2	.	TRBV7-9	.
TGTGCCTGGAAAGGTCCAGGCAGGGGGTGGAATGAGCAGTTCTTC	CAWKGPGRGWNEQFF	TRBJ2-1	once	TRBV30	TRBD1
TGTGCCAGCAGTCGACTAACGGAGCAGTTCTTC	CASSRLTEQFF	TRBJ2-1	.	TRBV28	.
TGTGCCAGTAGTATAGGGAGGGGGCAGTTAAACACTGAAGCTTTCTTT	CASSIGRGQLNTEAFF	TRBJ1-1	.	TRBV19	TRBD1
TGTGCCAGCAGCTTAGTGGCCGGGGGGAACACCGGGGAGCTGTTTTTT	CASSLVAGGNTGELFF	TRBJ2-2	few	TRBV7-9	.
TGTGCCTGGAGTGGGACTAGCGGGAGCCAAGAGACCCAGTACTTC	CAWSGTSGSQETQYF	TRBJ2-5	.	TRBV30	TRBD2
TGTGCCAGTTCCCGACAGGGGATGAACACTGAAGCTTTCTTT	CASSRQGMNTEAFF	TRBJ1-1	few	TRBV28	TRBD1
TGTGCCTGGAGCGATGACAGGCACCAAGAGACCCAGTACTTC	CAWSDDRHQETQYF	TRBJ2-5	few	TRBV30	.
TGTGCCATCAGTCAGGGGATTCACAATCAGCCCCAGCATTTT	CAISQGIHNQPQHF	TRBJ1-5	.	TRBV10-3	.
TGTGCCAGCATGGGGCCGGCCGATAACTATGGCTACACCTTC	CASMGPADNYGYTF	TRBJ1-2	.	TRBV5-6	.
TGCGCCAGCAGTGAATTCTGGAACACTGAAGCTTTCTTT	CASSEFWNTEAFF	TRBJ1-1	.	TRBV10-2	.
TGTGCCAGCACCCAAAGGCGGGCGGGATTCAACACCGGGGAGCTGTTTTTT	CASTQRRAGFNTGELFF	TRBJ2-2	.	TRBV7-9	.
TGTGCCAGCAGCTTAGTCTCCGGGAGTGGCGGGGAGCTGTTTTTT	CASSLVSGSGGELFF	TRBJ2-2	once	TRBV11-2	.
TGTGCCAGCAGTCACGGGACAGTCAATGAGCAGTTCTTC	CASSHGTVNEQFF	TRBJ2-1	.	TRBV6-6	TRBD1
TGTGCCAGCAGCGTAGGAGGATCAACCTACGAGCAGTACTTC	CASSVGGSTYEQYF	TRBJ2-7	.	TRBV9	.
TGTGCCAGCTTCTTAGCGGGACAGTCCTACGAGCAGTACTTC	CASFLAGQSYEQYF	TRBJ2-7	.	TRBV6-1	.
TGTGCCACCGCGACCGGGGGTGGAGCTTTCTTT	CATATGGGAFF	TRBJ1-1	.	TRBV19	.
TGTGCCAGCAGCGTAGGTCCTCTTGGCACAGATACGCAGTATTTT	CASSVGPLGTDTQYF	TRBJ2-3	.	TRBV9	.
TGTGCCAGCAGGTCTAGCGGCTCCTACAATGAGCAGTTCTTC	CASRSSGSYNEQFF	TRBJ2-1	.	TRBV7-3	TRBD2
TGCAGCGTTCGACAGTTCCAAGAGACCCAGTACTTC	CSVRQFQETQYF	TRBJ2-5	.	TRBV29-1	.
TGTGCCAGCAGCGCGAAAGCGGTCTCCTACAATGAGCAGTTCTTC	CASSAKAVSYNEQFF	TRBJ2-1	.	TRBV7-3	.
TGCGCCAGCAGCTTGTCTACAGGGTGGGCATCTGGGGCCAACGTCCTGACTTTC	CASSLSTGWASGANVLTF	TRBJ2-6	.	TRBV5-1	.
TGTGCCAGTAACAGGGGGCGCGGGATTGAAGCTTTCTTT	CASNRGRGIEAFF	TRBJ1-1	.	TRBV19	TRBD1
TGCGCCAGCAGCTCTACAGGGGGCACTAGGAACACTGAAGCTTTCTTT	CASSSTGGTRNTEAFF	TRBJ1-1	.	TRBV5-1	TRBD1
TGTGCCAGCAGCTACGGACTAGCGGGACCCACAGATACGCAGTATTTT	CASSYGLAGPTDTQYF	TRBJ2-3	.	TRBV7-3	TRBD2
TGTGCCAGTAGTGGTTACCGGGACAGGCGTTACCAAGAGACCCAGTACTTC	CASSGYRDRRYQETQYF	TRBJ2-5	.	TRBV19	TRBD1
TGTGCCAGTAGTATACGGGGGTCTGGTCAGCCCCAGCATTTT	CASSIRGSGQPQHF	TRBJ1-5	.	TRBV19	.
TGTGCCAGCAGTCCGCGCCAGGACACGAACACTGAAGCTTTCTTT	CASSPRQDTNTEAFF	TRBJ1-1	.	TRBV2	.
TGTGCCAGCAGGGTGGGACAGGGCAGCAATCAGCCCCAGCATTTT	CASRVGQGSNQPQHF	TRBJ1-5	few	TRBV6-5	TRBD1
TGTGCCAGCAGTGTGAATCCCGAGGGTTCCGGGATTTCACCCCTCCACTTT	CASSVNPEGSGISPLHF	TRBJ1-6	.	TRBV2	.
TGTGCCAGCAATAGACAGGGGAGAAGTGAGACCCAGTACTTC	CASNRQGRSETQYF	TRBJ2-5	once	TRBV2	TRBD1
TGTGCCAGCAGCGTCAGAGCGGGAGGGCCTCTCATGGAGCAGTACTTC	CASSVRAGGPLMEQYF	TRBJ2-7	.	TRBV13	TRBD2
TGTGCCAGCAGCCGACAACGATCTAGCACAGATACGCAGTATTTT	CASSRQRSSTDTQYF	TRBJ2-3	.	TRBV4-2	.
TGTGCCAGCAGCTTAGCGATTCCATCCGAACTCACCGTAAACTATGGCTACACCTTC	CASSLAIPSELTVNYGYTF	TRBJ1-2	.	TRBV7-8	.
TGTGCCAGCAGTTACTCTTTGGGGGCAGGGGACTATGGCTACACCTTC	CASSYSLGAGDYGYTF	TRBJ1-2	once	TRBV6-5	.
TGCGCCAGCAGTGAGTCAAAAGAGGGACAGCCGTATAGCAATCAGCCCCAGCATTTT	CASSESKEGQPYSNQPQHF	TRBJ1-5	.	TRBV10-2	TRBD1